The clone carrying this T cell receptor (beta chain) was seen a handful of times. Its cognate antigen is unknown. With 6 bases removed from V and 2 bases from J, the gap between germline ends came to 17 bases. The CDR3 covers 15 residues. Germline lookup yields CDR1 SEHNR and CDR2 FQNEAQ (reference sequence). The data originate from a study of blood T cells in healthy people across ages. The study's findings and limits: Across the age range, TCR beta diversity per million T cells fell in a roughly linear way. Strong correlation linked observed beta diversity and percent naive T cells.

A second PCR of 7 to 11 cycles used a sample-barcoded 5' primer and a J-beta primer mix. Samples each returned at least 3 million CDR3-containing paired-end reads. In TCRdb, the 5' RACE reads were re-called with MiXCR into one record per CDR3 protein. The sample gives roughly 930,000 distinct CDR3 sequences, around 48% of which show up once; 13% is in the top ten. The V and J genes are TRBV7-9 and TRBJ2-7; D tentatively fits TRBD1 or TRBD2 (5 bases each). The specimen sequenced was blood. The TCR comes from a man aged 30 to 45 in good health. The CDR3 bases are TGTGCCAGCAGTCCCATCCCAGGGAGAGCCTACGAGCAGTACTTC. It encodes CASSPIPGRAYEQYF.